The next 8 T cell receptor beta chains were all read from a single sample in a study of tissue T cells after allogeneic stem cell transplantation. Specified time point: mouse harvest day 7 after allogeneic transplant. Mouse grafts combined 10^7 T-cell-depleted bone marrow cells with 10^6 splenic CD5+ T cells. Some clones are missing from TCRdb's copy, which holds only in-frame ones; the method was immunoSEQ multiplex PCR. The sample has some 1,900 clones; 59% are singletons. The material sequenced was liver tissue. The receptor set was obtained from a female BALB/c mouse given C57BL/6 T cells with graft-versus-host disease after an allogeneic hematopoietic cell transplant.

Comment on this clone: Mouse names are used for the genes. The read is 1 residue too short to cover the CDR3 end, so that end is filled in from the germline J gene. The chain carries TRBV20 and TRBJ2-7; D uncertain. V was cut by 1 base and J by 5 bases, with 3 bases left in between. The CDR3 is made up of 10 amino acids. The germline CDR1 and CDR2 sequences are GFQATS and STVNSAI. The CDR3 loop reads CGARGNEQYF. Partial CDR3 DNA: TGTGGTGCTAGGGGGAATGAACAGTAC.

Details on this clone: Genes and germline are mouse. The read ends 1 residue shy of where the CDR3 ends; the end is completed using the germline J gene. The chain joins TRBV1 to TRBJ2-3; 9 bases fit TRBD2. Losses at the gene ends were 4 bases for V and 6 bases for J; bases not matched to a gene: 5. CDR1 NSQYPW and CDR2 LRSPGD come from the germline V gene (reference sequence). This CDR3 comprises 14 residues. The covered CDR3 bases are TGCACCTGCAGTGTATTGGGGGGGCCTGAAACGCTGTAT. Protein product: CTCSVLGGPETLY. The whole CDR3 is CTCSVLGGPETLYF.

Points on this clone: The germline and genes are mouse ones. The read stops 1 residue short of the end of the CDR3; the missing end is completed from the germline J gene. The rearrangement links TRBV3 to TRBJ1-1; D call uncertain. CDR1 is SNHLY and CDR2 is FYNGKV in the germline V gene (reference sequence). The CDR3 has 14 residues. V lost 1 base and J 1 base, leaving 7 bases between the germline ends. CDR3 residues: CASSLVAGNTEVFF. CDR3 bases read: TGTGCCAGCAGCTTAGTCGCAGGGAACACAGAAGTCTTC.

The table lists this clone with a few counts. Gene names denote mouse genes. The observed sequence ends 1 residue before the CDR3 terminus, with the missing tail filled in from the germline J gene. The chain employs TRBV26 and TRBJ2-7; the D gene is possibly TRBD2 (6 bases). V lost 7 bases to trimming and J lost 3 bases, with 10 bases between them. The germline gives CDR1 KGHPV, CDR2 FQNQEV (reference sequence). The CDR3 is 12 amino acids. CDR3 amino acids: CASTRGVYEQYF. CDR3 DNA (partial): TGTGCCAGCACCCGGGGGGTCTATGAACAGTAC.

Note on this clone: Any gene name here is a mouse gene name. The read halts 1 residue ahead of the CDR3 end, with the missing end drawn from the germline J gene. V and J are TRBV13-2 and TRBJ2-7, with D possibly being TRBD2 (8 bases). The CDR3 has 14 residues. CDR1 and CDR2 (germline): NNHNN, SYGAGS (reference sequence). V dropped 1 base and J dropped 7 bases, with 15 bases sitting between them. The DNA read from the CDR3 is TGTGCCAGCGGTGATCCAGGGGGGGCGCGAGAACAGTAC. It encodes CASGDPGGAREQY. The whole CDR3 reads CASGDPGGAREQYF.

Remarks on this clone: Genes and germline are mouse. The sequenced fragment ends 1 residue before the CDR3 boundary, so the rest is inferred from the germline J gene. This rearrangement joins TRBV15 to TRBJ2-2, with 10 bases identical to TRBD1. This CDR3 contains 15 residues. Germline V lookup: CDR1 SGHND, CDR2 FRSKSL. The V and J ends lost 3 bases and 4 bases, in that order; junction bases with no gene match: 2. The CDR3 sequence: CASSLTGGGTGQLYF. The CDR3 bases that were read are TGTGCCAGCAGTTTGACAGGGGGCGGCACCGGGCAGCTCTAC.

In regard to this clone: Mouse germline and gene names are used. The read ends 1 residue before the CDR3 terminus; that terminus is restored from the germline J gene. The chain is built from TRBV19 and TRBJ1-3; 9 bases are shared with TRBD1. Germline CDR1 is FNHDT and CDR2 is SITEND (reference sequence). This CDR3 spans 14 amino acids. Trimming at V came to 6 bases and at J to 1 base, leaving 2 bases not matched to a gene. The DNA read from the CDR3 is TGTGCCAGCACCGACAGGGGGTCTGGAAATACGCTCTAT. Protein product: CASTDRGSGNTLY. The whole CDR3 reads CASTDRGSGNTLYF.

Comments on this clone: Gene names are mouse gene names. The sequenced fragment ends 1 residue before the CDR3 boundary, so the rest is inferred from the germline J gene. V and J are TRBV26 and TRBJ1-6; D ambiguous. TRBJ1-6 is annotated as an ORF whose role is uncertain. In germline, CDR1 is KGHPV, CDR2 FQNQEV (reference sequence). This CDR3 contains 13 residues. Trimming removed 2 bases at V and 8 bases at J, with 7 bases between. The CDR3 bases that were read are TGTGCCAGCAGTCTGATTACAGATTCGCCCCTCTAC. Encoded protein: CASSLITDSPLY. The whole CDR3 sequence reads CASSLITDSPLYF.